This is a list of T cell receptor beta chains from one sample in a study of CD4 T cells in relation to SARS-CoV-2 and coronaviruses. Sequencing used immunoSEQ multiplex PCR; TCRdb keeps in-frame clones, though not all of them. The sample comprises about 29,000 clones, about 70% of which are singletons, and over 15% rests with the top ten. These receptors have no identified antigens. The material sequenced was CD4+ T cells from PBMCs, cultured in vitro. The receptors here all came from a human donor in good health. The CDR3 runs from the conserved cysteine through the conserved F or W. A D gene is named only where the DNA matches it firmly. Only some rows state a clone size, as once, few, many or a class for expanded clones.

V gene,D gene,J gene,clone size,CDR3 protein,CDR3 DNA
TRBV5-1,NA,TRBJ2-1,NA,CASSLVAEQFF,TGCGCCAGCAGCCTCGTGGCCGAGCAGTTCTTC
TRBV6-2/TRBV6-3,TRBD2,TRBJ2-3,NA,CASSLAGGGRTQYF,TGTGCCAGCAGCTTAGCGGGGGGGGGCCGGACGCAGTATTTT
TRBV5-6,NA,TRBJ2-5,once,CASSLRGLSQETQYF,TGTGCCAGCAGCTTGAGGGGACTCTCACAAGAGACCCAGTACTTC
TRBV29-1,TRBD1,TRBJ1-3,NA,CSVGKGADSGNTIYF,TGCAGCGTTGGGAAGGGGGCAGACTCTGGAAACACCATATATTTT
TRBV14,NA,TRBJ2-5,NA,CASSQQDRGSKETQYF,TGTGCCAGCAGCCAACAGGACCGGGGGTCGAAAGAGACCCAGTACTTC
TRBV5-1,TRBD2,TRBJ2-2,NA,CASSLEGLAGGDGTGELFF,TGCGCCAGCAGCTTGGAGGGACTAGCGGGAGGTGATGGTACCGGGGAGCTGTTTTTT
TRBV11-1,NA,TRBJ2-1,NA,CASSKPRDREDEQFF,TGTGCCAGCAGCAAGCCCCGGGACCGCGAGGATGAGCAGTTCTTC
TRBV29-1,NA,TRBJ2-3,NA,CSVGQGTADTQYF,TGCAGCGTGGGGCAGGGGACGGCAGATACGCAGTATTTT
TRBV19,NA,TRBJ2-3,NA,CASSLGPDTQYF,TGTGCCAGTAGTCTCGGACCCGATACGCAGTATTTT
TRBV7-9,NA,TRBJ2-1,NA,CASSRNWDEQFF,TGTGCCAGCAGCCGAAACTGGGATGAGCAGTTCTTC
TRBV6-5,TRBD1,TRBJ1-2,NA,CASTPDRGYNGYTF,TGTGCCAGCACCCCGGACAGGGGGTACAATGGCTACACCTTC
TRBV5-1,NA,TRBJ1-1,NA,CASSLGQTRPEAFF,TGCGCCAGCAGCTTGGGACAGACAAGGCCTGAAGCTTTCTTT
TRBV19,NA,TRBJ1-2,few,CAAATGLNYGYTF,TGTGCCGCCGCCACAGGGTTAAACTATGGCTACACCTTC
TRBV4-2,NA,TRBJ1-3,NA,CASSQDGGQGNTIYF,TGTGCCAGCAGCCAAGATGGCGGCCAGGGAAACACCATATATTTT
TRBV24-1,NA,TRBJ1-2,NA,CATSDLRGYTF,TGTGCCACCAGTGATCTGAGGGGCTACACCTTC
TRBV7-8,NA,TRBJ2-7,NA,CASSLGVYEQYF,TGTGCCAGCAGCTTAGGGGTCTACGAGCAGTACTTC
TRBV2,NA,TRBJ2-7,NA,CASSESGGGTYEQYF,TGTGCCAGCAGTGAATCAGGGGGGGGTACCTACGAGCAGTACTTC
TRBV2,NA,TRBJ2-5,once,CASSYTWYQETQYF,TGTGCCAGCAGCTATACCTGGTATCAAGAGACCCAGTACTTC
TRBV5-1,NA,TRBJ2-2,NA,CASSLTGGPDTGELFF,TGCGCCAGCAGCTTGACGGGGGGCCCAGACACCGGGGAGCTGTTTTTT
TRBV7-2,NA,TRBJ1-2,NA,CASSPGATNYGYTF,TGTGCCAGCAGCCCGGGGGCCACGAACTATGGCTACACCTTC
TRBV6-2/TRBV6-3,NA,TRBJ2-7,few,CASSYSRGAGEQYF,TGTGCCAGCAGTTATTCTAGGGGAGCTGGCGAGCAGTACTTC
TRBV2,TRBD2,TRBJ2-7,NA,CASTSGVSGTSGYEQYF,TGTGCCAGCACTTCCGGCGTTTCCGGGACTAGCGGCTACGAGCAGTACTTC
TRBV19,NA,TRBJ1-1,NA,CASARGGRGTEAFF,TGTGCCAGTGCGCGCGGGGGGCGAGGGACTGAAGCTTTCTTT
TRBV19,NA,TRBJ2-7,NA,CASSSRTENYEQYF,TGTGCCAGTAGTAGTAGGACGGAAAACTACGAGCAGTACTTC
TRBV2,NA,TRBJ2-1,NA,CASSDTSRGYNEQFF,TGTGCCAGCAGCGATACTAGCAGGGGCTACAATGAGCAGTTCTTC
TRBV6-4,NA,TRBJ2-2,NA,CASSDDGADTGELFF,TGTGCCAGCAGTGACGATGGGGCGGACACCGGGGAGCTGTTTTTT
TRBV29-1,NA,TRBJ1-2,NA,CSVEVDGGVGYTF,TGCAGCGTTGAAGTGGACGGAGGGGTTGGCTACACCTTC
TRBV4-1,NA,TRBJ1-5,few,CASSRLQGIQPQHF,TGCGCCAGCAGCCGACTCCAGGGTATTCAGCCCCAGCATTTT
TRBV28,NA,TRBJ1-4,NA,CASNQDSLGEKLFF,TGTGCCAGCAACCAGGACAGTCTGGGTGAAAAACTGTTTTTT
TRBV2,NA,TRBJ2-1,NA,CASSEFAGYNEQFF,TGTGCCAGCAGTGAATTTGCAGGGTACAATGAGCAGTTCTTC
TRBV11-2,TRBD1,TRBJ1-3,once,CASSLVGGEGNTIYF,TGTGCCAGCAGCTTAGTAGGGGGCGAAGGAAACACCATATATTTT
TRBV3-1/TRBV3-2,TRBD1,TRBJ1-2,NA,CASSPRQGGGGYTF,TGTGCCAGCAGCCCCCGACAGGGCGGGGGGGGCTACACCTTC
TRBV7-2,TRBD2,TRBJ2-1,NA,CASSTRTASGRARDEQFF,TGTGCCAGCAGCACCCGGACGGCTAGCGGGAGGGCCAGGGATGAGCAGTTCTTC
TRBV6-5,NA,TRBJ2-3,NA,CASSSEGTDDNTQYF,TGTGCCAGCAGTTCCGAAGGGACGGACGACAATACGCAGTATTTT
TRBV5-1,TRBD2,TRBJ2-5,NA,CASSWGSGKETQYF,TGCGCCAGCAGCTGGGGTAGCGGGAAAGAGACCCAGTACTTC
TRBV5-4,NA,TRBJ2-7,NA,CASSLDNFSEQYF,TGTGCCAGCAGCTTGGATAACTTCTCCGAGCAGTACTTC
TRBV10-3,NA,TRBJ1-1,NA,CAISFPLNTEAFF,TGTGCCATCAGTTTCCCCCTGAACACTGAAGCTTTCTTT
TRBV6-2/TRBV6-3,TRBD1,TRBJ2-1,NA,CASSYALAGGNEQFF,TGTGCCAGCAGTTATGCACTCGCAGGGGGCAATGAGCAGTTCTTC
TRBV5-4,TRBD2,TRBJ2-7,NA,CASRHLAESSYEQYF,TGTGCCAGCAGGCACCTAGCGGAGAGCTCCTACGAGCAGTACTTC
TRBV25-1,TRBD1,TRBJ2-2,NA,CASSEGQGFGELFF,TGTGCCAGCAGTGAGGGACAGGGCTTCGGGGAGCTGTTTTTT
TRBV12-3/TRBV12-4,NA,TRBJ2-2,NA,CASSLTGASELFF,TGTGCCAGCAGTTTAACCGGGGCCTCCGAGCTGTTTTTT
TRBV3-1/TRBV3-2,TRBD1,TRBJ1-3,NA,CASSWGQSSSGNTIYF,TGTGCCAGCAGCTGGGGACAGTCGAGCTCTGGAAACACCATATATTTT
TRBV14,NA,TRBJ1-1,NA,CASSQVVAFF,TGTGCCAGCAGCCAAGTAGTGGCTTTCTTT
TRBV19,NA,TRBJ2-7,NA,CASSISSGHSYEQYF,TGTGCCAGTAGTATATCGTCCGGGCACTCCTACGAGCAGTACTTC
TRBV3-1/TRBV3-2,TRBD2,TRBJ2-5,NA,CASSQGVSGGVQETQYF,TGTGCCAGCAGCCAAGGCGTTAGCGGGGGGGTACAAGAGACCCAGTACTTC
TRBV19,NA,TRBJ1-1,NA,CASSIAAGSNTEAFF,TGTGCCAGTAGTATAGCGGCGGGGAGTAACACTGAAGCTTTCTTT